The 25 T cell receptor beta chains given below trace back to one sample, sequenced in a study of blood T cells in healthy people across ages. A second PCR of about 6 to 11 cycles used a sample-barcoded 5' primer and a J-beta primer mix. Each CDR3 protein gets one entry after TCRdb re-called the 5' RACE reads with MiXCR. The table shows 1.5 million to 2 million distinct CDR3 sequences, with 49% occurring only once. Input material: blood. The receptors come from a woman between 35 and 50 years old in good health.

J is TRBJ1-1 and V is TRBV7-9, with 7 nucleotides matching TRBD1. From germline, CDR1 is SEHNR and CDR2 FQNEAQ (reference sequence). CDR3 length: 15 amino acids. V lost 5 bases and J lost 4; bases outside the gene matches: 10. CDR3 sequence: CASSLTGEGSTEAFF. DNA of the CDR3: TGTGCCAGCAGCCTAACAGGGGAGGGTAGCACTGAAGCTTTCTTT.

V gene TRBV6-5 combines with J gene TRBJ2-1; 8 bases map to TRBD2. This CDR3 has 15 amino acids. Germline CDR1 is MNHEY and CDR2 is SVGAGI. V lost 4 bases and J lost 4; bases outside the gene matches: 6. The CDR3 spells CASSFAGGNYNEQFF. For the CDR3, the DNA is TGTGCCAGCAGTTTCGCGGGGGGCAATTACAATGAGCAGTTCTTC.

This chain's CDR3 is CASSHSGGGTDTQYF. As DNA, the CDR3 is TGTGCCAGCAGCCACTCCGGTGGGGGCACAGATACGCAGTATTTT. V is TRBV4-2 and J is TRBJ2-3; no definite D call. Trimming took 3 bases from V and 1 from J, leaving 11 bases between them. CDR3 size: 15 residues. CDR1 is LGHNA, CDR2 YNFKEQ, per germline.

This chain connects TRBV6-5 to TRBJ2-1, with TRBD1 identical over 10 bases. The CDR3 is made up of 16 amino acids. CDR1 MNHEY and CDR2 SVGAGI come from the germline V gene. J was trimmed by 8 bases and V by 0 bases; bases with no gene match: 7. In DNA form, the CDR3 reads TGTGCCAGCAGTTACTCGCCGGACAGGGGGGGCTATGAGCAGTTCTTC. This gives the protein CASSYSPDRGGYEQFF.

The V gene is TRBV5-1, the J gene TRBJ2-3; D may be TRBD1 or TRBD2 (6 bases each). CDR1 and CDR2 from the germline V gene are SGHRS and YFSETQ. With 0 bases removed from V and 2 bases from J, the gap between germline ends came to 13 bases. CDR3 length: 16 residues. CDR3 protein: CASSLDSGAPTDTQYF. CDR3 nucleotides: TGCGCCAGCAGCTTGGATTCGGGGGCCCCCACAGATACGCAGTATTTT.

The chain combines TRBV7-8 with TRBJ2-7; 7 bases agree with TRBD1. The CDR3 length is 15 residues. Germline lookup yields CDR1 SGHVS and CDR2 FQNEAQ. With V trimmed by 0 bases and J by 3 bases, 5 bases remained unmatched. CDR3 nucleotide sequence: TGTGCCAGCAGCTTAGCCGGACAGGCGCACTACGAGCAGTACTTC. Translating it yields CASSLAGQAHYEQYF.

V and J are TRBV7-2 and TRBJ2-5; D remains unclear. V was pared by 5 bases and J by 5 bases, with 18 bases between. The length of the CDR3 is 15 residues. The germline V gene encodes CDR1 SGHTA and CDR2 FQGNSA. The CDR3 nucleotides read TGTGCCAGCAGCCCTTGGGGTAGAGTTGCGGAGACCCAGTACTTC. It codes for CASSPWGRVAETQYF.

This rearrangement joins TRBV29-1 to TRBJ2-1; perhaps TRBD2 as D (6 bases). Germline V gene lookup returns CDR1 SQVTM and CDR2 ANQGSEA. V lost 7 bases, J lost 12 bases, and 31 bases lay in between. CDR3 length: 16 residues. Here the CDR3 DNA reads TGCAGCGCCGCCCACCACGGGGGAGGACCCCGGGCTGTGCAGTTCTTC. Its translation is CSAAHHGGGPRAVQFF.

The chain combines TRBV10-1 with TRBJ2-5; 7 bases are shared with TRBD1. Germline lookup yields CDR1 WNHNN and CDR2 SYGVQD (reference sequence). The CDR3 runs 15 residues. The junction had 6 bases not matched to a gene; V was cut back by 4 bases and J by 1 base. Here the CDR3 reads CASSGADRSQETQYF. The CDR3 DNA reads TGCGCCAGCAGTGGGGCGGACAGGAGCCAAGAGACCCAGTACTTC.

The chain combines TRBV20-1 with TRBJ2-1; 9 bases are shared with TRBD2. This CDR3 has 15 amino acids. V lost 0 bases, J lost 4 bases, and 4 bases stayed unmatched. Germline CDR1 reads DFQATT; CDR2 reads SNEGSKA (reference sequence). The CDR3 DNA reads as TGCAGTGCTAGAGATGCGGGGGGGCTGTACAATGAGCAGTTCTTC. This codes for CSARDAGGLYNEQFF.

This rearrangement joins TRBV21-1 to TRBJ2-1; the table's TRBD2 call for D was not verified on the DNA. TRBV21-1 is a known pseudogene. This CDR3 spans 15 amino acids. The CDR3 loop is CASSKGTSSYNEQFF. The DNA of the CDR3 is TGTGCCAGCAGCAAAGGGACTAGCTCCTACAATGAGCAGTTCTTC.

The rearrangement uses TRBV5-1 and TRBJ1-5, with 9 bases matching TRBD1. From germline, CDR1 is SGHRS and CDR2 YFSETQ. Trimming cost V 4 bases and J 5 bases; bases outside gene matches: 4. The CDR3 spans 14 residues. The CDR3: CASSDGTGHQPQHF. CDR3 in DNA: TGCGCCAGCAGCGACGGGACAGGGCATCAGCCCCAGCATTTT.

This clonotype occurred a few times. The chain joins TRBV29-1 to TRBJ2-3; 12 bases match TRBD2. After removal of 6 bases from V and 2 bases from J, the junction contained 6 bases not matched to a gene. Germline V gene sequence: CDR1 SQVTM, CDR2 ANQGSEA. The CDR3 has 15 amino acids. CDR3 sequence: CSVDSSGGVTDTQYF. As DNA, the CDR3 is TGCAGCGTGGACTCTAGCGGGGGGGTCACAGATACGCAGTATTTT.

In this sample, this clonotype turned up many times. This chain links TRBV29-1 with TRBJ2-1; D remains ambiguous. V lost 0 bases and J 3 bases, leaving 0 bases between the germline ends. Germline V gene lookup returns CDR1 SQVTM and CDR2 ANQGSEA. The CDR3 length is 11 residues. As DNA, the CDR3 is TGCAGCGTTGAAGACTACAATGAGCAGTTCTTC. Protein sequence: CSVEDYNEQFF.

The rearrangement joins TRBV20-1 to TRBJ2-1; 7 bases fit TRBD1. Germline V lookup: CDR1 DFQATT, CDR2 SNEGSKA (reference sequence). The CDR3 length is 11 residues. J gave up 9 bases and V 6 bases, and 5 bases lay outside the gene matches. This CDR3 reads CSARQGSEQFF. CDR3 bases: TGCAGTGCCCGACAGGGTAGTGAGCAGTTCTTC.

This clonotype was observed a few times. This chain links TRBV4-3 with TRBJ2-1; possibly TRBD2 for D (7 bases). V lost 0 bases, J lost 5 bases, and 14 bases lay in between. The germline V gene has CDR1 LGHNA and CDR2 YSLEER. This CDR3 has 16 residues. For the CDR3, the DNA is TGCGCCAGCAGCCAAGATATTCCGGGGGGCGACAATGAGCAGTTCTTC. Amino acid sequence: CASSQDIPGGDNEQFF.

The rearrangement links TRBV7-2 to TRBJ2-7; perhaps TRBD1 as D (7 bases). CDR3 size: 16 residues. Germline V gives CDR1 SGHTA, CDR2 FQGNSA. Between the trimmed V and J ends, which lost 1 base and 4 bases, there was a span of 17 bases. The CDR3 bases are TGTGCCAGCAGCTTAGGGAGGGCCCAGGGGGGTTACGAGCAGTACTTC. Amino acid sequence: CASSLGRAQGGYEQYF.

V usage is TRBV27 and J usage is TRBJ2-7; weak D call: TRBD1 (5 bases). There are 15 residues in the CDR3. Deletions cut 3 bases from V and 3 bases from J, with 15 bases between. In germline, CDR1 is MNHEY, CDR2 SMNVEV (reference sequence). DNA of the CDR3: TGTGCCAGCAGTTTTTCCGACAGCCACTACTACGAGCAGTACTTC. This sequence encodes CASSFSDSHYYEQYF.

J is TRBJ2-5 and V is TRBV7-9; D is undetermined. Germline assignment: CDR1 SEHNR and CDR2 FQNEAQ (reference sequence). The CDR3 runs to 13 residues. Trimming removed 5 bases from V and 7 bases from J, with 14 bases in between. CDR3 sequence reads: CASSAADVGTQYF. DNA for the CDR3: TGTGCCAGCAGCGCGGCGGACGTGGGGACCCAGTACTTC.

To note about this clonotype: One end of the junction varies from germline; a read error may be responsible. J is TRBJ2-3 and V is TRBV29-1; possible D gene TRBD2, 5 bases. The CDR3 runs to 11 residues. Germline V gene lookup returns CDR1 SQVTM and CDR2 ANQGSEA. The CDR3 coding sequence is TGCAGCGGTGAAGGAGAGCGGACGCAGTATTTT. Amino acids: CSGEGERTQYF.

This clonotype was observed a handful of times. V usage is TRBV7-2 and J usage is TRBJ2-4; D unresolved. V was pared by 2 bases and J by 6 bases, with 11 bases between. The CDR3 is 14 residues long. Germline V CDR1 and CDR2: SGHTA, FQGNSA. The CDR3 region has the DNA TGTGCCAGCAGCTTAACGAGGTCCGGAAACATTCAGTACTTC. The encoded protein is CASSLTRSGNIQYF. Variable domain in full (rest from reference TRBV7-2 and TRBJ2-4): GAGVSQSPSNKVTEKGKDVELRCDPISGHTALYWYRQSLGQGLEFLIYFQGNSAPDKSGLPSDRFSAERTGGSVSTLTIQRTQQEDSAVYLCASSLTRSGNIQYFGAGTRLSVL.

For the CDR3, the DNA is TGCGCCAGCAGTGTGAGGGGGGGCGGTGGTGGCTACACCTTC. Translating it yields CASSVRGGGGGYTF. The chain recombines TRBV10-2 with TRBJ1-2, with D possibly being TRBD1 (6 bases). This CDR3 contains 14 residues. The V end was cut by 4 bases, the J end by 7 bases, with 16 bases between. Germline values: CDR1 WSHSY, CDR2 SAAADI.

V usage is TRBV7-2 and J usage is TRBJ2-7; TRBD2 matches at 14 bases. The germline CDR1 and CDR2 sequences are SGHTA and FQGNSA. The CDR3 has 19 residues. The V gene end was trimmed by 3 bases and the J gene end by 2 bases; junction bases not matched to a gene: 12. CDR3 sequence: CASSLRTNRLAGGPYEQYF. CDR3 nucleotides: TGTGCCAGCAGCTTGCGTACGAACCGACTAGCGGGGGGGCCCTACGAGCAGTACTTC.

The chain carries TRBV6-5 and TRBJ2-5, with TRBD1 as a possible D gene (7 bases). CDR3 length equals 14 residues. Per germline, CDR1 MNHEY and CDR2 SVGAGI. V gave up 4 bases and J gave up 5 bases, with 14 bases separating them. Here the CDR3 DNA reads TGTGCCAGCAGTTCAGGGGGGATCGAGGAGACCCAGTACTTC. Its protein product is CASSSGGIEETQYF.

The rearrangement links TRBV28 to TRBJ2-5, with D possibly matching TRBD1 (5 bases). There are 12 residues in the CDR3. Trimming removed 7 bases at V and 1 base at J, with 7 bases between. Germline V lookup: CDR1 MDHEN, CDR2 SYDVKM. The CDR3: CASKTAQETQYF. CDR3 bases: TGTGCCAGCAAGACAGCCCAAGAGACCCAGTACTTC.